This is a list of T cell receptor beta chains from one sample in a study of CD8 T cell repertoires and HIV-1 epitope variants. No cognate antigen is known for these TCRs. Measured with immunoSEQ multiplex PCR; TCRdb has only the in-frame clones, and not every one. The sample lists more than 5,500 clones, about 61% occurring once. Sequenced material: cultured CD8+ T cells derived from PBMCs. The receptors originated from a male donor with HIV. Both conserved end residues are trimmed from each CDR3. The order of the fields is V gene, D gene, CDR3 protein. A D gene is named only where the DNA matches it firmly.

>TRBV5-1|TRBD1
ASSNRQGADEQF
>TRBV1|.
TSRRLQSRANVLT
>TRBV9|.
ASSVRQGSGEKLF
>TRBV7-2|TRBD2
ASSPPGLAGYNEQF
>TRBV6-1|.
ASSEGTYYEQY
>TRBV19|.
ASSIQQGPVYGYT
>TRBV9|.
ASSVGGGTGELF
>TRBV7-9|.
ASSLRYDSEQF
>TRBV9|TRBD2
ASASGSSYNEQF
>TRBV19|.
ASSLGGVSTYEQY
>TRBV9|.
ASSDDISYEQY
>TRBV19|TRBD1
ASTRQGNTGELF
>TRBV19|.
ASSMGNEQF
>TRBV11-2|TRBD1
ASSSEGTGDNSYEQY
>TRBV29-1|.
SVEETETQY
>TRBV18|.
ASSPPMRGYDEQF
>TRBV28|TRBD1
ASSSGTGNQPQH
>TRBV28|TRBD1
ASNPGQGAYEQY
>TRBV27|TRBD1
ASSSMVAGGYQETQY
>TRBV5-8|TRBD1
ASRTRTGNSPLH
>TRBV6-6|.
ASSSPTIYNEQF
>TRBV4-1|TRBD1
ASSLGDSGRGGYT
>TRBV2|.
ASSDQQGFSYEQY
>TRBV11-1|TRBD2
ASSPWASGVGDEQF
>TRBV28|.
ASSLEYGNQPQH
>TRBV5-1|.
ASSLDGGGSDTQY
>TRBV6-5|TRBD1
ASSYSGTGPSPLH
>TRBV27|.
ASSRTRGGNQPQH
>TRBV10-3|.
AISESGGIGEGYT
>TRBV28|TRBD1
ASSPGQLTYTGELF
>TRBV9|.
ASSGGVNEQF
>TRBV28|.
ASSQVNTEAF
>TRBV7-8|TRBD1
ASSGGTGIGILF
>TRBV7-8|TRBD1
ASSPRTGVESPLH
>TRBV7-2|.
ASSFKGSDQPQH
>TRBV6-1|TRBD1
ASIRGQGPTEAF
>TRBV27|.
ASSLTEAYEQY
>TRBV7-9|TRBD2
ASSLVGGGAYEQY
>TRBV5-1|.
ASSLNDATNEKLF
>TRBV6-1|.
ASSELQGNTEAF
>TRBV29-1|.
SSFIRFGVNTEAF
>TRBV9|.
ASSDDYLGNYEQY
>TRBV10-3|.
AISLTSQETQY
>TRBV28|.
ASSAPLPGFLSGANVLT
>TRBV7-8|.
ASSLNPGYTDTQY
>TRBV7-2|.
ASSPGALAKNIQY
>TRBV28|.
ASRFPGTSDTEAF
>TRBV5-4|.
ASSLGRNEQF
>TRBV4-2|.
ASSLGSSYEQY
>TRBV6-5|.
ASTEGPYSNQPQH
>TRBV18|TRBD1
ASSRQGVEGFNEQF
>TRBV5-6|.
ASSSGQPTGELF
>TRBV7-9|.
ASSQGQRVIDNQPQH
>TRBV30|.
ATAEQVNTEAF
>TRBV6-5|.
ASSYSRTTDYGYT
>TRBV5-5|.
ASSWTEGQPQH
>TRBV28|.
ASSLSGITYEQY
>TRBV19|TRBD1
ASSTQTDRTMREKLF